A selection of T cell receptor beta chains follows, all from one sample in a study of monozygotic twins with inflammatory bowel disease. TCRdb derives one entry per CDR3 protein from the 5' RACE reads, leaving out DNA. The sample holds about 380,000 distinct CDR3 sequences. The sequenced material came from blood. Receptor source: a human donor with ulcerative colitis or Crohn's disease, or a healthy co-twin of an affected twin (not recorded which). Each CDR3 is given with its conserved first and last residue.

cdr3_aa,v_call,j_call
CASSHRTGGYYNEQFF,TRBV4-3,TRBJ2-1
CASSPRGRGGNQPQHF,TRBV19,TRBJ1-5
CASNIGTGGWPEAFF,TRBV12-3/TRBV12-4,TRBJ1-1
CASSTRTGNTGELFF,TRBV12-3/TRBV12-4,TRBJ2-2
CASSSGTSGAREQYF,TRBV7-2,TRBJ2-7
CASKGITAYEQYF,TRBV6-2/TRBV6-3,TRBJ2-7
CASSQDSGGTDTQYF,TRBV4-1,TRBJ2-3
CSVEDRGSSYEQYF,TRBV29-1,TRBJ2-7
CASSQDAVSYEQYF,TRBV4-1,TRBJ2-7
CASSYGSGGSTDTQYF,TRBV6-2/TRBV6-3,TRBJ2-3
CASSLSDITYNEQFF,TRBV5-1,TRBJ2-1
CASSLPGTYTEAFF,TRBV11-2,TRBJ1-1
CASSLEGADSSYNSPLHF,TRBV5-1,TRBJ1-6
CSSSSQGTGNSPLHF,TRBV5-6,TRBJ1-6
CSARQRVELTNEQFF,TRBV20-1,TRBJ2-1
CASSQRTNNEQFF,TRBV18,TRBJ2-1
CASSFPPQGWDEQYF,TRBV12-3/TRBV12-4,TRBJ2-7
CASSKTSGGYEQYF,TRBV5-1,TRBJ2-7
CASSIRSAGREAFF,TRBV19,TRBJ1-1
CASSQERNPYEQYF,TRBV14,TRBJ2-7
CASSLFRGQHYEQYF,TRBV12-1,TRBJ2-7
CSAPGAAYTDTQYF,TRBV20-1,TRBJ2-3
CASSPSGGGTDTQYF,TRBV5-1,TRBJ2-3
CASSLPRRTTEAFF,TRBV12-3/TRBV12-4,TRBJ1-1
CASSLRGAASYEQYF,TRBV28,TRBJ2-7
CATSNRQGRGELFF,TRBV15,TRBJ2-2
CASSFVGREGAFF,TRBV7-9,TRBJ1-1
CASNHQGDTEAFF,TRBV5-1,TRBJ1-1
CASSLRGQVPYEQYF,TRBV12-3/TRBV12-4,TRBJ2-7
CASSRDRGIVVTQYF,TRBV27,TRBJ2-5
CASSADRVPYNEQFF,TRBV2,TRBJ2-1
CASTQSLVRGYYGYTF,TRBV12-3/TRBV12-4,TRBJ1-2
CASSLSPWSGSGTEAFF,TRBV27,TRBJ1-1
CASTIPTGGAGELFF,TRBV5-6,TRBJ2-2
CASSLAGDRGRHF,TRBV7-2,TRBJ1-5
CASNSLAGGPLGTDTQYF,TRBV6-5,TRBJ2-3
CASSEYPDRKGEQYF,TRBV25-1,TRBJ2-7
CASSPPTAGNTQYF,TRBV18,TRBJ2-3
CASTSVRGIGTEAFF,TRBV7-9,TRBJ1-1
CSARIQGKYQPQHF,TRBV20-1,TRBJ1-5
CASSQDLTSAFLNTEAFF,TRBV4-3,TRBJ1-1
CASSNDWGTDTQYF,TRBV5-8,TRBJ2-3
CASSGGQLSSDTQYF,TRBV5-1,TRBJ2-3
CSGDKGDLGETQYF,TRBV29-1,TRBJ2-5